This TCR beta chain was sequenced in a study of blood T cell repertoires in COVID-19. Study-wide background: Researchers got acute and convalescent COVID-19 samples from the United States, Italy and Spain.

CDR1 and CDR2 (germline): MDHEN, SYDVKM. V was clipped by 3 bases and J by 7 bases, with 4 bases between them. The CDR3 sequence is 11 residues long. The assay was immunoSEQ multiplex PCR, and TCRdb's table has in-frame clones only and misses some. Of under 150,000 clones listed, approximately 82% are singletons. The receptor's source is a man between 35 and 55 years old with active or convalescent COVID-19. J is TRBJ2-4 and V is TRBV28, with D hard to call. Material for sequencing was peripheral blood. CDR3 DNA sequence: TGTGCCAGCAGTTTGAGGAACATTCAGTACTTC. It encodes CASSLRNIQYF.